The TCR beta chain under discussion was sequenced for a study of cytomegalovirus exposure and HLA in healthy donors. Study results and caveats: A prior analysis recorded that most TCR beta V segments were productive about 87% or about 30% of the time. The study dropped some indistinguishable V segments, TRBV6-2 and TRBV6-3 among them. Researchers counted some 150 TCR beta chains as cytomegalovirus-associated.

A word on this clone: The antigen remains undetermined.

The primer mix had 60 Vbeta and 13 Jbeta primers. How the authors handled the data: The count from a later analysis was roughly 80 million unique TCR beta chains, 9 million to 12 million of them shared. Method: immunoSEQ multiplex PCR; TCRdb's copy keeps in-frame clones and lacks some. V and J calls and clone size are those listed in that table; D and trimming were worked out from the DNA. This sample carries roughly 45,000 clones, over 55% of them seen once, and the ten largest clones take 12%. The CDR3 runs 18 residues. CDR1 is MDHEN and CDR2 is SYDVKM in the germline V gene. V lost 2 bases to trimming and J lost 6 bases, with 25 bases between them.

The sequencing sample was made of PBMCs. The chain joins TRBV28 to TRBJ1-1; D gene uncertain. The clonotype was recovered from a man in his sixties in good health and CMV-seropositive. The DNA for the CDR3 is TGTGCCAGCAGTTTAACTAATGCCGGCCTGACTTTGAGATCTGAAGCTTTCTTT. This gives the protein CASSLTNAGLTLRSEAFF.